This record concerns one T cell receptor beta chain sequence. Its antigen is currently unknown. Sequencing used immunoSEQ multiplex PCR; TCRdb keeps in-frame clones, though not all of them. The table lists 60,000 to 65,000 clones, approximately 90% of them singletons. Germline CDR1 is MGHRA and CDR2 is YSYEKL. V dropped 0 bases and J dropped 3; count of bases not matched to a gene: 8. The CDR3 runs to 16 residues. Blood draws occurred at baseline, cycle 4 day 1, and cycle 7 day 1. The data originate from a study of OX40 agonist ivuxolimab in advanced cancers. Study results and limitations: Nonresponders, in some cases, also had low normalized T-cell clonal expansion.

This chain joins TRBV4-1 and TRBJ2-7, with 7 bases lining up with TRBD2. The sample in question was CD4+ or CD8+ T cells sorted from blood, obtained in a trial of the OX40 agonist ivuxolimab. The source is an adult with an advanced solid tumor such as melanoma, head and neck, liver or kidney cancer. The DNA of the CDR3 is TGCGCCAGCAGCCAAGAACCCGCGGGAGCGGTCTACGAGCAGTACTTC. Protein sequence: CASSQEPAGAVYEQYF.